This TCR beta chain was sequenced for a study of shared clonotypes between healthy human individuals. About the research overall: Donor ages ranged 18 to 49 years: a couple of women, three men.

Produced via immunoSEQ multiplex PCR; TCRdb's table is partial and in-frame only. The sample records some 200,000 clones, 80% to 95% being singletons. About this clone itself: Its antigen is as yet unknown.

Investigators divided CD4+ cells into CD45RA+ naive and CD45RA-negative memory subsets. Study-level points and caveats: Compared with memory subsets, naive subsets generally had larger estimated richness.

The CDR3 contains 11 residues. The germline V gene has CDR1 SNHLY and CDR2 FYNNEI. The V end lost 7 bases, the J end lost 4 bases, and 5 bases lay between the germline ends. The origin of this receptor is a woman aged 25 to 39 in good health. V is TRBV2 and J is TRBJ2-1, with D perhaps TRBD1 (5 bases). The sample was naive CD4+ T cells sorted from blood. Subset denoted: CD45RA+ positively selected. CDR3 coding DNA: TGTGCCAGCAAGGGGTACAATGAGCAGTTCTTC. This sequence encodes CASKGYNEQFF.